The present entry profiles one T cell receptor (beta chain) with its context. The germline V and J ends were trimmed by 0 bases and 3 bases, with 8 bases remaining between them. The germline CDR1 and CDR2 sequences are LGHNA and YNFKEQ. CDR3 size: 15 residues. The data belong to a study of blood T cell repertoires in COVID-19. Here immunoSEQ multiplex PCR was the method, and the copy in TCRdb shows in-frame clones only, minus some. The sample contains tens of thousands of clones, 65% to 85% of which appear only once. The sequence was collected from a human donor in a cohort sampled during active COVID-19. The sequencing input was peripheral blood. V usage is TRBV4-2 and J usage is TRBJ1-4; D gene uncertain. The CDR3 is CASSQDETANEKLFF. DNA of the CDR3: TGTGCCAGCAGCCAAGATGAAACAGCTAATGAAAAACTGTTTTTT.